The entry below describes one T cell receptor (beta chain). What it binds is not known. The sample originates from a study of radiation and T cells in renal cell carcinoma. Stated time point: blood 4 weeks post-SBRT, at nephrectomy. As for treatment: 15 Gy SBRT to primary tumor, nephrectomy 4 weeks later. Nephrectomy followed 15 Gy stereotactic body radiation by 4 weeks. Serial blood draws occurred at baseline and 2 and 4 weeks post-SBRT. Study-level points and caveats: Pretreatment tumor biopsies were lacking, so baseline clonotypes are unknown. In blood, top tumor clones expanded by 2 weeks, shrinking by 4.

TCRdb keeps only in-frame clones here, not all; method: immunoSEQ multiplex PCR. The data contain around 170,000 clones, about 87% of them singletons. Germline trimming cut 3 bases from V and 4 bases from J; bases unmatched to any gene: 14. This CDR3 is 18 amino acids long. Germline lookup yields CDR1 SGHTA and CDR2 FQGNSA. The material sequenced was blood, taken from a patient whose treatment included radiotherapy and nephrectomy. The source is a woman in her 50s with renal cell carcinoma. This chain uses TRBV7-2 with TRBJ2-1; TRBD1 matches 8 bases. Here the CDR3 DNA reads TGTGCCAGCAGCTTGACCCCTCCGACAGGGGTAGGGTACAATGAGCAGTTCTTC. This codes for CASSLTPPTGVGYNEQFF.